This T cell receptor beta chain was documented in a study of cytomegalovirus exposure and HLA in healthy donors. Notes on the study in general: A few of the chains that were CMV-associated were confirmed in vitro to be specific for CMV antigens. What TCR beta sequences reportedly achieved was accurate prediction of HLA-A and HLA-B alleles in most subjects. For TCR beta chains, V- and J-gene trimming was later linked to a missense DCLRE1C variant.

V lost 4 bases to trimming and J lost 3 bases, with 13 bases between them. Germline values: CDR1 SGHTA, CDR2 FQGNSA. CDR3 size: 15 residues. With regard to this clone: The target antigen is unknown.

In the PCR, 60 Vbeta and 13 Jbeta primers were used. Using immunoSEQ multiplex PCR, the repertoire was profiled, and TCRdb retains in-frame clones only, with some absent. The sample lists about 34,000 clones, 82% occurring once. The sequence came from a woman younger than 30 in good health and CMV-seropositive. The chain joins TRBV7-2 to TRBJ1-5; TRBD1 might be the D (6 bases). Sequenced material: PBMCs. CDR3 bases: TGTGCCAGCAGCTCCGGGACACAACACAATCAGCCCCAGCATTTT. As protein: CASSSGTQHNQPQHF. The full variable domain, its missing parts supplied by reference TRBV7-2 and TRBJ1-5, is GAGVSQSPSNKVTEKGKDVELRCDPISGHTALYWYRQSLGQGLEFLIYFQGNSAPDKSGLPSDRFSAERTGGSVSTLTIQRTQQEDSAVYLCASSSGTQHNQPQHFGDGTRLSIL.